The following is a T cell receptor beta chain sequence with its context. Its target antigen remains unknown. Base qualities are not provided; no much larger clone lies one nucleotide away. The treatment or condition label for this specimen denotes: roughly 18 received Ad26.COV2.S at low or high dose, single or two shots; several received placebo; per-sample allocation not given. For vaccine and placebo recipients, repertoires were sequenced using samples collected on day 63 after the first injection. Cohort 1b enrolled about two dozen adults aged 18-55 years at a single site in Boston, USA, between 29 July and 7 August 2020. As a vaccine, Ad26.COV2.S was a replication-incompetent adenovirus type 26 vector that expressed a prefusion-stabilized SARS-CoV-2 spike protein derived from the original Wuhan strain. TCRbeta CDR3 regions were sequenced with the immunoSEQ Assay. After extraction, genomic DNA underwent amplification by bias-controlled multiplex PCR, followed by high-throughput sequencing. In the paper's pipeline: To quantify the absolute abundance of each unique TCRbeta CDR3 region, sequences were collapsed and filtered. T cell fraction was estimated by normalizing TCRbeta template counts to usable DNA, with usable DNA measured through amplification of reference genes found in all nucleated cells. Repertoire TCRs were annotated as SARS-CoV-2-specific by exact matching of V gene, CDR3 amino acid sequence and J gene to a known reactive TCR set. MIRA supplied the reference SARS-CoV-2 TCR set, which was filtered for enrichment in COVID-19-positive ImmuneCODE repertoires so that public or cross-reactive TCRs were removed. Using the MIRA antigens, annotated TCRs were further analysed by specific ORF or by position within an ORF. Depth was the summed frequency of annotated unique rearrangements, while breadth was defined as annotated unique rearrangements over total unique productive rearrangements. Two-sided Wilcoxon rank-sum tests were applied when comparing TCR breadth between groups. TCRdb provides this immuneACCESS table in a form limited to in-frame rearrangements. Some clones are lacking; in checked studies, under half of them reflect an unresolved V gene, and why the rest are absent is not known. That table is the source of V, J and clone size, and D and trimming were worked out from the DNA. For this sample the table gives around 270,000 clones, of which roughly 85% were detected only once. The top ten clonotypes cover roughly 3% of the sample.

This entry is derived from a study of Ad26.COV2.S vaccination and SARS-CoV-2 variants listed by TCRdb under 2021. About the investigation overall: Donors in the vaccine arm were drawn from COV1001, a multicentre, randomized, double-blind, placebo-controlled phase I-IIa trial testing Ad26.COV2.S in healthy adults. TCRbeta repertoire sequencing served as the tool for gauging how specific and how broad the SARS-CoV-2-reactive T cell receptors were following Ad26.COV2.S vaccination. Trial participants were randomized into five groups of five: low-dose or high-dose Ad26.COV2.S given once or twice, or placebo on both occasions. Ad26.COV2.S was administered intramuscularly at 5 x 10^10 or 1 x 10^11 viral particles, either as a single shot or as two shots given 56 days apart. The TCR-sequenced set comprised around 30 samples: approximately 20 Ad26.COV2.S vaccine recipients, 5 placebo recipients and 8 SARS-CoV-2 convalescent individuals. Throughout the experiments and outcome assessment, investigators stayed blinded to trial group allocation. General conclusions and limits of the study: According to the authors, total T cell responses may have been underestimated by the TCR breadth and depth analyses. Ad26.COV2.S recipients had higher spike-specific TCR breadth than placebo recipients (P = 0.0014). The study lacked the statistical power to compare responses across vaccine doses or regimens. After vaccination, substantial breadth of spike-specific CD8+ and CD4+ T cell responses was reported. Vaccine and placebo recipients had comparable non-spike TCR breadth, which fits with the vaccine containing only spike.

V was cut back by 1 base and J by 7 bases, leaving a gap of 7 bases between them. The CDR3, from cysteine to phenylalanine, totals 12 residues. Just CDR3 DNA is preserved here, 36 bases in frame from base 1. Specimen: peripheral blood, collected in a trial of Ad26.COV2.S vaccine versus placebo. The sequence was collected from a person aged 18-65 years who received the Ad26.COV2.S COVID-19 vaccine or a placebo. The rearranged chain carries TRBV12-3 or TRBV12-4 and TRBJ1-1, with the D gene uncertain. The base sequence is TGTGCCAGCAGTTTAGAAGGGCTTGAAGCTTTCTTT. Its coded protein is CASSLEGLEAFF.